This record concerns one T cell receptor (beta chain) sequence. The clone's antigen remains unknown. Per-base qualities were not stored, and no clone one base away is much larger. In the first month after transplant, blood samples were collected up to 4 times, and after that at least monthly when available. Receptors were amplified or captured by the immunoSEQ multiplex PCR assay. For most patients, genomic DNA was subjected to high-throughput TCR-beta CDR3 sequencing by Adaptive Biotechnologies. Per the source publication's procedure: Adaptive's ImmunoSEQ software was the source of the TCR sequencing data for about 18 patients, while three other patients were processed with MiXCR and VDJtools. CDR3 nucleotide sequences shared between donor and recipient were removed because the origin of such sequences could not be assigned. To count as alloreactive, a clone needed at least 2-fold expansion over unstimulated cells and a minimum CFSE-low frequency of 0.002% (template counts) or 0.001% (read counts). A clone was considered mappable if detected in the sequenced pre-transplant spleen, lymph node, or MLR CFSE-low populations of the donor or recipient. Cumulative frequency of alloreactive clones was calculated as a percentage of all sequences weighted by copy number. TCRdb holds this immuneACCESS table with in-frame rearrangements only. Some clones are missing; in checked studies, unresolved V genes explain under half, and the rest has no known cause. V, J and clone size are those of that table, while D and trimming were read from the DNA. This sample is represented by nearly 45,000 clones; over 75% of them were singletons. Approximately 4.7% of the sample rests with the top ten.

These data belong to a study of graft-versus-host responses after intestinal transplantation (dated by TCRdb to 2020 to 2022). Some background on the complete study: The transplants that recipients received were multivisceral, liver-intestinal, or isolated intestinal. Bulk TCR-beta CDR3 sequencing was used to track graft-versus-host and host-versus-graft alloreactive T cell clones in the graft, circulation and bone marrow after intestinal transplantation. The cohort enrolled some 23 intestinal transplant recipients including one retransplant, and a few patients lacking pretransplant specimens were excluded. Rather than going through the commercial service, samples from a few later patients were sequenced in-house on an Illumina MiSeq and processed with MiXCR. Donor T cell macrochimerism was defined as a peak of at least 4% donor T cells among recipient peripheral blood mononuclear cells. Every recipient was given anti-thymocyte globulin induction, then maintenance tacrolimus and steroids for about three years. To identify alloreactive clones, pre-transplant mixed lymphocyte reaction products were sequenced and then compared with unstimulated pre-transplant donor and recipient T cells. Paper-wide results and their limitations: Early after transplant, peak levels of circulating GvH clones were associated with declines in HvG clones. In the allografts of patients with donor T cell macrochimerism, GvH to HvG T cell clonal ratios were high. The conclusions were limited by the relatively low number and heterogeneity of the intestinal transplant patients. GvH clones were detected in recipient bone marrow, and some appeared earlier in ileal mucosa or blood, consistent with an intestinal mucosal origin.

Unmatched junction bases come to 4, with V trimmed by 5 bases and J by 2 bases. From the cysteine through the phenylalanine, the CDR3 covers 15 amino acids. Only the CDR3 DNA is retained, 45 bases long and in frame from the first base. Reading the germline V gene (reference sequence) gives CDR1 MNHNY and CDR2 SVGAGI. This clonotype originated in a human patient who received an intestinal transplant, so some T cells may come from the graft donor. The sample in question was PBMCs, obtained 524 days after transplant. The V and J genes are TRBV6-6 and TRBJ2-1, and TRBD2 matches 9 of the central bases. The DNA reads TGTGCCAGCAGTCCGGGCGGGAGGGCCTACAATGAGCAGTTCTTC. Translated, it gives CASSPGGRAYNEQFF.